These T cell receptor beta chains were read from a single sample in a study of CD8+ T cells in alopecia areata. Libraries were prepared by immunoSEQ multiplex PCR; TCRdb keeps only in-frame clonotypes and omits some of them. This sample carries roughly 150,000 clones, roughly 64% of them seen once, and the ten largest clones take roughly 6.7%. The sample here was CD4+ T cells sorted from blood, taken at week 0. Receptor source: a human donor with alopecia areata. CDR3s include the opening cysteine and the closing phenylalanine or tryptophan. The D gene is left open where the match is weak. Where a row states a size, it is once, few, many or the class of an expanded clone; other rows omit it.

J: TRBJ1-3; V: TRBV6-5; size: -; D: -; length: 14; DNA: TGTGCCAGCAGTAACCCCACATCTGGAAACACCATATATTTT; CDR3: CASSNPTSGNTIYF
J: TRBJ1-5; V: TRBV7-9; size: -; D: TRBD1; length: 14; DNA: TGTGCCAGCAGCTTGGGGACAGGGAATCAGCCCCAGCATTTT; CDR3: CASSLGTGNQPQHF
J: TRBJ2-7; V: TRBV25-1; size: -; D: -; length: 14; DNA: TGTGCCAGCAGTGAATATCCCAACTCCTACGAGCAGTACTTC; CDR3: CASSEYPNSYEQYF
J: TRBJ2-3; V: TRBV27; size: -; D: TRBD2; length: 16; DNA: TGTGCCAGCAGTTTGGGTCTAGCGGGGCCCACAGATACGCAGTATTTT; CDR3: CASSLGLAGPTDTQYF
J: TRBJ2-1; V: TRBV29-1; size: once; D: TRBD2; length: 18; DNA: TGCAGCGTAACCATTTACCAAGGGACTTTCACCGGGGGGAATGAGCAGTTCTTC; CDR3: CSVTIYQGTFTGGNEQFF
J: TRBJ2-3; V: TRBV23-1; size: few; D: -; length: 17; DNA: TGCGCCAGCAGTCTGAAGCTGCGGGTCGCGCATACAGATACGCAGTATTTT; CDR3: CASSLKLRVAHTDTQYF
J: TRBJ1-1; V: TRBV29-1; size: few; D: TRBD1; length: 14; DNA: TGCAGCTCCTCCCGGGCGGACAGGCGGACTGAAGCTTTCTTT; CDR3: CSSSRADRRTEAFF
J: TRBJ1-2; V: TRBV6-5; size: -; D: TRBD1; length: 14; DNA: TGTGCCAGCAGTGCCAGGGGGGCAAGACATGGCTACACCTTC; CDR3: CASSARGARHGYTF
J: TRBJ1-6; V: TRBV27; size: few; D: TRBD1; length: 13; DNA: TGTGCCAGCAGTCGACAGGGGTACTCACCCCTCCACTTT; CDR3: CASSRQGYSPLHF
J: TRBJ2-7; V: TRBV11-2; size: -; D: TRBD1; length: 17; DNA: TGTGCCAGCAGCTCCAAGGTGGACAGGGGTCCGTGGGGCGAGCAGTACTTC; CDR3: CASSSKVDRGPWGEQYF
J: TRBJ1-2; V: TRBV5-4; size: -; D: TRBD1; length: 13; DNA: TGTGCCAGCAGCTTGGAACAGGGGAATGGCTACACCTTC; CDR3: CASSLEQGNGYTF
J: TRBJ2-2; V: TRBV4-1; size: -; D: -; length: 15; DNA: TGCGCCAGCAGCCTAACAGGGCAGAACACCGGGGAGCTGTTTTTT; CDR3: CASSLTGQNTGELFF
J: TRBJ2-3; V: TRBV9; size: -; D: TRBD1; length: 14; DNA: TGTGCCAGCAGCCCGGGACAGGGTTACGATACGCAGTATTTT; CDR3: CASSPGQGYDTQYF
J: TRBJ2-5; V: TRBV29-1; size: few; D: -; length: 13; DNA: TGCAGCGTCCACGGACAGTACCAAGAGACCCAGTACTTC; CDR3: CSVHGQYQETQYF
J: TRBJ2-1; V: TRBV29-1; size: -; D: TRBD1; length: 13; DNA: TGCAGCGTTGAGGGACAGAACTTCAATGAGCAGTTCTTC; CDR3: CSVEGQNFNEQFF
J: TRBJ1-4; V: TRBV30; size: -; D: -; length: 13; DNA: TGTGCCTGGAGGGAGGGCCCCTTAGCAAAACTGTTTTTT; CDR3: CAWREGPLAKLFF
J: TRBJ2-3; V: TRBV29-1; size: -; D: TRBD2; length: 17; DNA: TGCAGCGTTGGTAGGGACCTACTAGCGCCGGAGACAGATACGCAGTATTTT; CDR3: CSVGRDLLAPETDTQYF
J: TRBJ1-2; V: TRBV29-1; size: once; D: -; length: 11; DNA: TGCAGCGTTGGGGTCGAATATGGCTACACCTTC; CDR3: CSVGVEYGYTF